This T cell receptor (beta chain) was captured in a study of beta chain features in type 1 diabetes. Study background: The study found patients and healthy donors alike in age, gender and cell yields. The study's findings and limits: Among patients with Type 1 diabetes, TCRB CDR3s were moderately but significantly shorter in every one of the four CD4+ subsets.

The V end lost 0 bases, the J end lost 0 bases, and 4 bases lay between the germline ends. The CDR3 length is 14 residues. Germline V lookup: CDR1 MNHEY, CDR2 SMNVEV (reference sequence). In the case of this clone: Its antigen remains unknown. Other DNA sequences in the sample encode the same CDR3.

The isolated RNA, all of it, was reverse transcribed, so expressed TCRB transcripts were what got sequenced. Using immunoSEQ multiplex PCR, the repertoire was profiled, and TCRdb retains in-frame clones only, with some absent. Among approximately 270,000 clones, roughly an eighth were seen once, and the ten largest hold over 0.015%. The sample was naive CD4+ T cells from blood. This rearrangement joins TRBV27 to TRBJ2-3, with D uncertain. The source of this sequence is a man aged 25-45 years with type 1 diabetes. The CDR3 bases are TGTGCCAGCAGTTTATCGGCTAGCACAGATACGCAGTATTTT. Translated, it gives CASSLSASTDTQYF.